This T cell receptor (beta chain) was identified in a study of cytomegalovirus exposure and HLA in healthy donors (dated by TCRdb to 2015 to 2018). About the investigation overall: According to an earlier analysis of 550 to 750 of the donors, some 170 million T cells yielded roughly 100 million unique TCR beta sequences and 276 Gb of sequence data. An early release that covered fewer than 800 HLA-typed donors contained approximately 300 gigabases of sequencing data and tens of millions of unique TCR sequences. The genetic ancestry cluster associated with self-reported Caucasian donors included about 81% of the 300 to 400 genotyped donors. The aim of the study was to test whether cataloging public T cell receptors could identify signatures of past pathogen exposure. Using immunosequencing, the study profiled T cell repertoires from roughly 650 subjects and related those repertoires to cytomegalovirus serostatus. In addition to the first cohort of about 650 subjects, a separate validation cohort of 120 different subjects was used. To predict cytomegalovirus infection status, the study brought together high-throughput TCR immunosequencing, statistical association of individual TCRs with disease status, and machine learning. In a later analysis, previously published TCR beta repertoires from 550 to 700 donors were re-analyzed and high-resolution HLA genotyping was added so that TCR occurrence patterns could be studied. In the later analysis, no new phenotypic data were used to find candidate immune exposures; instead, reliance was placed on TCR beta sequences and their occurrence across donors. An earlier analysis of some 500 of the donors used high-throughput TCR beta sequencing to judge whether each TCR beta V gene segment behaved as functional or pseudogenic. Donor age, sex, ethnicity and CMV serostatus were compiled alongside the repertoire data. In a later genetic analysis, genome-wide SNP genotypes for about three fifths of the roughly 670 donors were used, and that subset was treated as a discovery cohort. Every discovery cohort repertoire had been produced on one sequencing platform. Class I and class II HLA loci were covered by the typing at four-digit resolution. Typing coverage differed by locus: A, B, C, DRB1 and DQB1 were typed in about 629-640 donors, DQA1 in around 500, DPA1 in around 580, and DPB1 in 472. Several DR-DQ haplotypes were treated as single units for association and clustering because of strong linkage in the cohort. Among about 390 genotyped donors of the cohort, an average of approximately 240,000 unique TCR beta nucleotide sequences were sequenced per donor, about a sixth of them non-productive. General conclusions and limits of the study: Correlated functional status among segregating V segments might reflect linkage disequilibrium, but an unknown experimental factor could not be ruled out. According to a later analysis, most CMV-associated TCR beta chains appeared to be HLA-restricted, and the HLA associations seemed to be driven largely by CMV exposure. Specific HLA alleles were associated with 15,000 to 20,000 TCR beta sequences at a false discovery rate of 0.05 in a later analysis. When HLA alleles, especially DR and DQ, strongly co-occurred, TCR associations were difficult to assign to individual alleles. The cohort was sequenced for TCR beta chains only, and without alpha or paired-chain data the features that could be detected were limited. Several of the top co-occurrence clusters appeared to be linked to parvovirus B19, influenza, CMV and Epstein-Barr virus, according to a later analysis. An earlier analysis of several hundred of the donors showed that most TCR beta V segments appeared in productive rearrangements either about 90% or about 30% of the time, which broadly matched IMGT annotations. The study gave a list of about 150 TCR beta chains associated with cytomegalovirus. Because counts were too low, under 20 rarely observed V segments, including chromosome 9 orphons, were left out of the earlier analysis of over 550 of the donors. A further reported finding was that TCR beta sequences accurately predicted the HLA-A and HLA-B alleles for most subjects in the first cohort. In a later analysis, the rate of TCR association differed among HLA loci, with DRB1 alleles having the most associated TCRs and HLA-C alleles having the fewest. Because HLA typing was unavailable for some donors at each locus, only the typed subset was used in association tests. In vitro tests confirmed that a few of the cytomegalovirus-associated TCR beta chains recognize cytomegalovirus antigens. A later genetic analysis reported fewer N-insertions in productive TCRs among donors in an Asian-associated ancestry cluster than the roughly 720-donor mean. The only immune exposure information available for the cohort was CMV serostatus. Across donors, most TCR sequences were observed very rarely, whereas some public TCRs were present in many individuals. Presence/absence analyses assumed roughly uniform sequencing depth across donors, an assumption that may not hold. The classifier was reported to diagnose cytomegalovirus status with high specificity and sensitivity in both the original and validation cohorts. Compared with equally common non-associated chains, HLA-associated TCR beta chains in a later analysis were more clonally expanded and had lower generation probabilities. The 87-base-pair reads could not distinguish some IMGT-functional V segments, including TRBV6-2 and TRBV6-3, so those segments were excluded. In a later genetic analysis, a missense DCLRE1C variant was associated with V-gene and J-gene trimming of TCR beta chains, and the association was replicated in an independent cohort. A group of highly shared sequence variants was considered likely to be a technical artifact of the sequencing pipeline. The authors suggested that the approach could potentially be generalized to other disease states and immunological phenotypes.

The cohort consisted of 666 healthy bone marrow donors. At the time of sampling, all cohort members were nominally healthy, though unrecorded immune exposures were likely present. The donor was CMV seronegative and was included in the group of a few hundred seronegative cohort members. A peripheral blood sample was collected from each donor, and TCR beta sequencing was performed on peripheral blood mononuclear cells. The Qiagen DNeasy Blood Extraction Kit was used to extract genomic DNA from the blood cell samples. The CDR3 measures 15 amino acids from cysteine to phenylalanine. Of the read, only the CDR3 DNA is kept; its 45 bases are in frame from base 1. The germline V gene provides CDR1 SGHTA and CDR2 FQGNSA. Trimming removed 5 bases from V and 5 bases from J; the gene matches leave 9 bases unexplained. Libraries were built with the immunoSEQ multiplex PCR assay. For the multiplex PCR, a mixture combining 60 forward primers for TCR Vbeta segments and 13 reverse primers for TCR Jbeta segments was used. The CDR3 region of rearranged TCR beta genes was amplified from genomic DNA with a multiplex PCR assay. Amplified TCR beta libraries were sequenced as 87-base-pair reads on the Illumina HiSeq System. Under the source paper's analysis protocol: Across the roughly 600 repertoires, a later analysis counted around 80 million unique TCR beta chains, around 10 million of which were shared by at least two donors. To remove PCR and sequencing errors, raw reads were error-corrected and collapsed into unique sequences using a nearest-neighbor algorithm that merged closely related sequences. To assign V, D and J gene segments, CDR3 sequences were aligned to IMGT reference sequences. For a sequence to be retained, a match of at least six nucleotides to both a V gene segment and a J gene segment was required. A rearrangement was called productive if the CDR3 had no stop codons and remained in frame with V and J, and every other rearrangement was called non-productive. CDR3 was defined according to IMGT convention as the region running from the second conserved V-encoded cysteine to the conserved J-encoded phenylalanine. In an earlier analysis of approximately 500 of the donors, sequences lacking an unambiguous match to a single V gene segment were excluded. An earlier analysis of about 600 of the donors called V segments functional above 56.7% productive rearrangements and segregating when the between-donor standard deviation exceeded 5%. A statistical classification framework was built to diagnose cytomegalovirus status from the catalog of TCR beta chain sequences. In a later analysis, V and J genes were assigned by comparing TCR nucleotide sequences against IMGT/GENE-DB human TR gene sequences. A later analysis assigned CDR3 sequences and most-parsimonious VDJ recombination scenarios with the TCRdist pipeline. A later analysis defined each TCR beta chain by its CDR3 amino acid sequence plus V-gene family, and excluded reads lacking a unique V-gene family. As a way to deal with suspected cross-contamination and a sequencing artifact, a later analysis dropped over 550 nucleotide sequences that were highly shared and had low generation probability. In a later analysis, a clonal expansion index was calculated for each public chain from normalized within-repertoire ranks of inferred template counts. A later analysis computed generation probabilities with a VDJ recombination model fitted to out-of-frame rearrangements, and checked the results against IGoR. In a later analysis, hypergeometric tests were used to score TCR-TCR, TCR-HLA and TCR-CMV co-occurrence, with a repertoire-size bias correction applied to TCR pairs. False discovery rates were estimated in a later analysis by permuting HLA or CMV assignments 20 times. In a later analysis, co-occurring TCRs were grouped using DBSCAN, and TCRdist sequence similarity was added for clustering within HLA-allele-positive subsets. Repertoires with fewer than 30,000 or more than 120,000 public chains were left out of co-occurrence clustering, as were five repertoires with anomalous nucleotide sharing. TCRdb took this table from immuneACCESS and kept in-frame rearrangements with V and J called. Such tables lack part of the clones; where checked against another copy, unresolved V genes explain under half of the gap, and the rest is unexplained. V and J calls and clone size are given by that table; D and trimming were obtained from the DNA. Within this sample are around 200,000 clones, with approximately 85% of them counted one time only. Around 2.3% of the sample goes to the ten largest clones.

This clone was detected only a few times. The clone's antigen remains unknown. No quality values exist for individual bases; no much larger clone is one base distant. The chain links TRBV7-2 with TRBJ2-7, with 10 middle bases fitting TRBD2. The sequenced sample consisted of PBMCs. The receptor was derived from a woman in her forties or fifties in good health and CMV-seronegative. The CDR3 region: CASSPRGSGRHEQYF. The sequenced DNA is TGTGCCAGCAGCCCTCGAGGTAGCGGGAGGCACGAGCAGTACTTC.